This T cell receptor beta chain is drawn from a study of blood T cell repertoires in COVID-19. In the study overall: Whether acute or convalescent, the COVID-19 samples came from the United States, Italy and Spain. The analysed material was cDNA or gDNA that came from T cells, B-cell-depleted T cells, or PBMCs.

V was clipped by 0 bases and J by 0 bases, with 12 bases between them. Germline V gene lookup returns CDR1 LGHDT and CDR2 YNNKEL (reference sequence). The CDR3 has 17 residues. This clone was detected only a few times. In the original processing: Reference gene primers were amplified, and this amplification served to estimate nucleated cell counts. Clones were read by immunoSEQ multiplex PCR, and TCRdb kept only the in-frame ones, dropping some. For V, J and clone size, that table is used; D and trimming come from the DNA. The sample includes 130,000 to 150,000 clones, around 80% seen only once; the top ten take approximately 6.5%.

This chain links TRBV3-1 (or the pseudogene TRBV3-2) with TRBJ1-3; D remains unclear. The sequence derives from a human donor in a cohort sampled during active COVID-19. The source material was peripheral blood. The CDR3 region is CASSQEEGTVSGNTIYF. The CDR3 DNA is TGTGCCAGCAGCCAAGAAGAGGGAACAGTCTCTGGAAACACCATATATTTT.